This TCR beta chain was recovered during a study of monozygotic twins with inflammatory bowel disease. Eight distinct reactions (per sample) were used to make the cDNA. Reprocessing the 5' RACE reads, TCRdb reports a single entry for every CDR3 protein and omits DNA. The sample data list approximately 330,000 distinct CDR3 sequences. Germline loops: CDR1 MDHEN, CDR2 SYDVKM. The CDR3 extends over 15 amino acids. With regard to this clonotype: The target antigen is unknown.

No T cells were sorted before total RNA was taken from whole blood. Study-level points and caveats: Clonotypes shared with others were fewer in IBD patients than in healthy twins, especially with disease activity. Patient-to-patient differences in immunosuppressive treatment may have added variability to the repertoires.

The V call is TRBV28, the J call TRBJ2-5; the D call of TRBD1 rests on TCRdb alone, since no DNA is present to check it. Sequencing used blood. The receptor comes from a human donor with ulcerative colitis or Crohn's disease, or a healthy co-twin of an affected twin (not recorded which). The CDR3 protein is CASSWAGTDQETQYF.